This T cell receptor (beta chain) was sequenced during a study of CD8 T cells in ankylosing spondylitis. General study findings and limits: A TCR beta motif of several highly homologous variants seemed to mark ankylosing spondylitis blood. The study looked at matched synovial fluid samples from ankylosing spondylitis patients. Disease-linked clones were reported to be significantly enriched there.

This clonotype was counted a few times. The antigen is undetermined. Quantitative 5'-RACE with molecular barcodes was used to make the TCR beta libraries. MiXCR, run by TCRdb on the 5' RACE reads, gives a single entry per CDR3 protein. The sample holds about 500,000 distinct CDR3 sequences, about 12% seen once. The CDR3 covers 17 residues. Germline assignment: CDR1 SGHRS and CDR2 YFSETQ. V was clipped by 4 bases and J by 0 bases; unmatched bases: 6. J is TRBJ2-3 and V is TRBV5-1, with TRBD2 matching over 12 bases. This clonotype was obtained from a male donor with ankylosing spondylitis. The sequencing sample was made of blood, either unsorted or a sorted T cell fraction (not recorded which). CDR3 protein: CASSTRLAGVSTDTQYF. The CDR3 DNA follows: TGCGCCAGCAGCACCCGACTAGCGGGGGTTAGCACAGATACGCAGTATTTT. The whole variable domain, filled in from reference TRBV5-1 and TRBJ2-3, reads KAGVTQTPRYLIKTRGQQVTLSCSPISGHRSVSWYQQTPGQGLQFLFEYFSETQRNKGNFPGRFSGRQFSNSRSEMNVSTLELGDSALYLCASSTRLAGVSTDTQYFGPGTRLTVL.